The entry below describes one TCR beta chain. These data are taken from a study of control samples from healthy donors and cancer patients. V was clipped by 0 bases and J by 7 bases, with 14 bases between them. The germline V gene has CDR1 SGHRS and CDR2 YFSETQ. This CDR3 has 15 residues. Profiling relied on immunoSEQ multiplex PCR, and the TCRdb table lists in-frame clones only, not all of them. The table includes around 84,000 clones, more than 65% detected once. Source material: PBMCs. The receptor was isolated from a man aged 55 to 70 with head and neck cancer. The V call is TRBV5-1, the J call TRBJ2-1; D may match TRBD1 or TRBD2 (5 bases each). The CDR3 protein is CASSLAGGVKNEQFF. The CDR3 DNA follows: TGCGCCAGCAGCTTGGCTGGGGGAGTGAAAAATGAGCAGTTCTTC.